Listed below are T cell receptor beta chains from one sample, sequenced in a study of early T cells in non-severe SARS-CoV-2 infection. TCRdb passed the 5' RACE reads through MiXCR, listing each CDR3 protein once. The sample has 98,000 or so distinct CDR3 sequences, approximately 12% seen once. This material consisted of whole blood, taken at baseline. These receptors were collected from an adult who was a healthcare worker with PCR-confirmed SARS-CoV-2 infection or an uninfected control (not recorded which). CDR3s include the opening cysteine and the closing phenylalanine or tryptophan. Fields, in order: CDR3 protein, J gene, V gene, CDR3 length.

CASSRRMGLGTEAFF,TRBJ1-1,TRBV6-5,15
CAITGGVETQYF,TRBJ2-5,TRBV7-6,12
CSARDPGRGSKNIQYF,TRBJ2-4,TRBV20-1,16
CASSPRTGAGEQYF,TRBJ2-7,TRBV7-2,14
CASSLLGQGENEQFF,TRBJ2-1,TRBV12-3/TRBV12-4,15
CASSPLDRGGEQYF,TRBJ2-7,TRBV6-6,14
CASAGAGGGETQYF,TRBJ2-5,TRBV25-1,14
CASSPQVQETQYF,TRBJ2-5,TRBV12-3/TRBV12-4,13
CSANLAGAKGSDTQYF,TRBJ2-3,TRBV20-1,16
CASSAILAGGGTQYF,TRBJ2-3,TRBV9,15
CSARDHHGVFYGYTF,TRBJ1-2,TRBV20-1,15
CSARSYTEAFF,TRBJ1-1,TRBV20-1,11
CASSVEGGTGELFF,TRBJ2-2,TRBV9,14
CSGFTGANVLTF,TRBJ2-6,TRBV20-1,12